Sequencing of this T cell receptor beta chain was carried out in a study of graft-versus-host responses after intestinal transplantation. The overall study: Recipients across the board were started on anti-thymocyte globulin induction, then kept on tacrolimus and steroids for about 3 years.

General study findings and limits: Early post-transplant HvG declines showed an association with peak circulating GvH clone levels. GvH clones turned up in recipient marrow; some had shown up first in ileum or blood.

As for this clone: No antigen is known for it.

CDR1 is SGDLS and CDR2 is YYNGEE in the germline V gene. Between the trimmed V and J ends, which lost 0 bases and 2 bases, there was a span of 13 bases. This CDR3 has 16 residues. Some clones are missing from TCRdb's copy, which holds only in-frame ones; the method was immunoSEQ multiplex PCR. This table has over 100,000 clones, about 90% appearing once. This chain links TRBV9 with TRBJ2-3; D remains unclear. Material: unstimulated CD4+ T cells sorted from spleen or lymph node cells, obtained before intestinal transplant. The source of this sequence is a human donor who received an intestinal transplant. The CDR3 loop is CASSVVGSLLTDTQYF. CDR3 DNA: TGTGCCAGCAGCGTAGTCGGCAGCCTCCTCACAGATACGCAGTATTTT. Full variable domain (missing parts from reference TRBV9 and TRBJ2-3): DSGVTQTPKHLITATGQRVTLRCSPRSGDLSVYWYQQSLDQGLQFLIQYYNGEERAKGNILERFSAQQFPDLHSELNLSSLELGDSALYFCASSVVGSLLTDTQYFGPGTRLTVL.